Presented here are 18 T cell receptor beta chains from one specimen sequenced in a study of regulatory T cells in long-lasting Graves disease. Construction of TCR beta libraries relied on iRepertoire HTBI primers and on Arm-PCR targeting CDR3 regions. TCRdb processed the multiplex PCR reads anew with MiXCR; each CDR3 protein has one entry. The table records 300,000 to 400,000 distinct CDR3 sequences, roughly 21% of them present only once. The sample's time point: persistent/refractory GD, antithyroid drugs over 5 years with positive TRAb. Construction of the TCR library relied on RNA isolated from PBMCs. The sequencing here drew on peripheral blood mononuclear cells (PBMCs), taken when the disease was refractory, from a patient treated with antithyroid drugs. These receptors originate from a female donor with Graves disease.

At least ten counts were recorded for this clonotype. V and J are TRBV27 and TRBJ2-5; D gene uncertain. Per germline, CDR1 MNHEY and CDR2 SMNVEV (reference sequence). CDR3 length: 13 residues. Trimming took 4 bases from V and 3 from J, leaving 9 bases between them. The CDR3 sequence: CASSSRPKETQYF. For the CDR3, the DNA is TGTGCCAGCAGTTCGCGACCTAAAGAGACCCAGTACTTC.

This clonotype was found many times. The V gene is TRBV30, the J gene TRBJ1-5; 8 nucleotides agree with TRBD1. Trimming removed 1 base from V and 6 bases from J; junction bases left unmatched: 5. The CDR3 covers 14 residues. In germline, CDR1 is GTSNPN, CDR2 SVGIG (reference sequence). CDR3 sequence reads: CAWSATGGGQPQHF. The CDR3, as DNA: TGTGCCTGGAGTGCCACAGGGGGAGGTCAGCCCCAGCATTTT.

This clonotype was found a few times. V usage is TRBV11-2 and J usage is TRBJ2-3; 8 nucleotides match TRBD2. The CDR3 contains 15 residues. The J segment lost 2 bases and the V segment lost 6 bases, leaving 7 bases of the junction unmatched. From germline, CDR1 is SGHAT and CDR2 FQNNGV. The CDR3 is CASRYSGSNTDTQYF. The CDR3 DNA sequence: TGTGCCAGCAGATACAGCGGGAGCAACACAGATACGCAGTATTTT.

This clonotype was seen at least ten times. V and J are TRBV28 and TRBJ2-2; either TRBD1 or TRBD2 may supply D (5 bases each). This CDR3 contains 15 residues. The ends were cut back, 5 bases at V and 7 bases at J, with 17 bases in the middle. Per germline, CDR1 MDHEN and CDR2 SYDVKM. The CDR3 DNA reads as TGTGCCAGCAGTGCCGCCGGGACCCGGGACGGGGAGCTGTTTTTT. Translation: CASSAAGTRDGELFF. Together with reference TRBV28 and TRBJ2-2, the CDR3 gives the full variable domain: DVKVTQSSRYLVKRTGEKVFLECVQDMDHENMFWYRQDPGLGLRLIYFSYDVKMKEKGDIPEGYSVSREKKERFSLILESASTNQTSMYLCASSAAGTRDGELFFGEGSRLTVL.

This clonotype turned up a few times. This chain uses TRBV5-5 with TRBJ1-1; 8 bases are shared with TRBD1. CDR1 is SGHKS and CDR2 is YYEKEE in the germline V gene (reference sequence). The V and J ends lost 4 bases and 3 bases, in that order; junction bases with no gene match: 8. The CDR3 runs 15 residues. The CDR3 region is CASSPTGAKDTEAFF. CDR3 sequence (DNA): TGTGCCAGCAGCCCGACAGGGGCAAAGGACACTGAAGCTTTCTTT.

This clonotype was seen a handful of times. The chain joins TRBV5-1 to TRBJ2-7, with TRBD1 matching 9 bases. J gave up 3 bases and V 3 bases, and 10 bases lay outside the gene matches. Germline values: CDR1 SGHRS, CDR2 YFSETQ. The CDR3 is 16 amino acids. DNA of the CDR3: TGCGCCAGCAGCTCAACCCCGGGACAGGGCTACTACGAGCAGTACTTC. Protein product: CASSSTPGQGYYEQYF.

The gene calls are TRBV13 and TRBJ2-4; a weak D match, TRBD1 (6 bases). Per the germline V gene, CDR1 is PRHDT and CDR2 is FYEKMQ (reference sequence). Between the trimmed V and J ends, which lost 3 bases and 3 bases, there was a span of 12 bases. This CDR3 has 15 residues. CDR3 nucleotides: TGTGCCAGCAGCTTCAGGGGTCCCGACAAAAACATTCAGTACTTC. It encodes CASSFRGPDKNIQYF.

At least ten counts were recorded for this clonotype. The rearrangement uses TRBV12-3 or TRBV12-4 and TRBJ2-6; D ambiguous. Between the trimmed V and J ends, which lost 5 bases and 0 bases, there was a span of 11 bases. CDR3 length: 16 residues. The CDR3: CASSGAVLSGANVLTF. CDR3 bases: TGTGCCAGCAGTGGTGCAGTCCTCTCTGGGGCCAACGTCCTGACTTTC.

Only one count was recorded for this clonotype. V gene TRBV5-1 combines with J gene TRBJ2-5; D uncertain. The last part of the DNA fits TRBJ2-1 better; the J call may be wrong. Per germline, CDR1 SGHRS and CDR2 YFSETQ. The CDR3 extends over 15 amino acids. Written as DNA, the CDR3 is TGCGCCAGCAGCTTGGATCTGGCCGAGATTACTCGACAGTTCTTC. Protein product: CASSLDLAEITRQFF.

This chain links TRBV12-3 or TRBV12-4 with TRBJ2-3; TRBD1 or TRBD2 may be the D gene (5 bases each). Trimming shortened V by 3 bases and J by 4 bases, and 8 bases separated the two germline ends. The CDR3 sequence is 13 residues long. The CDR3: CASSFRGADTQYF. The DNA of the CDR3 is TGTGCCAGCAGTTTCCGGGGCGCAGATACGCAGTATTTT.

The V gene is TRBV24-1, the J gene TRBJ2-4; D uncertain. CDR1 and CDR2 (germline): KGHDR, SFDVKD. V was cut by 6 bases and J by 1 base, with 9 bases left in between. The CDR3 contains 14 residues. The CDR3 coding sequence is TGTGCCACCAGTACGCGTGGCGCCAAAAACATTCAGTACTTC. This translates into CATSTRGAKNIQYF.

This clonotype was picked up many times. The CDR3 region is CASSRGTIGELFF. The CDR3, as DNA: TGTGCCAGCAGTAGAGGGACGATCGGGGAGCTGTTTTTT. V and J are TRBV6-1 and TRBJ2-2, with D perhaps given as TRBD1 or TRBD2 (5 bases each). Germline lookup yields CDR1 MNHNS and CDR2 SASEGT. This CDR3 contains 13 residues. Trimming left V 5 bases short and J 7 bases short, with 11 bases between.

This clonotype was detected only a few times. The V call is TRBV10-2, the J call TRBJ1-1, with D uncertain. V lost 7 bases, J lost 1 base, and 7 bases lay in between. CDR1 is WSHSY and CDR2 is SAAADI in the germline V gene. The CDR3 totals 12 residues. This chain's CDR3 is CASKWGNTEAFF. The CDR3 DNA follows: TGCGCCAGCAAATGGGGGAACACTGAAGCTTTCTTT.

This clonotype was counted only a few times. The V call is TRBV19, the J call TRBJ1-5, with 8 bases that match TRBD1. This CDR3 region has 19 residues. The germline V gene encodes CDR1 LNHDA and CDR2 SQIVND (reference sequence). J was trimmed by 0 bases and V by 5 bases; bases with no gene match: 15. CDR3 in amino acids: CASSSPTRGPEYSNQPQHF. The CDR3 region has the DNA TGTGCCAGTAGTTCCCCCACCAGGGGGCCCGAATATAGCAATCAGCCCCAGCATTTT.

This clonotype was seen ten or more times. The chain carries TRBV28 and TRBJ2-7; TRBD2 aligns across 7 bases. CDR1 and CDR2 (germline): MDHEN, SYDVKM. CDR3 length equals 15 residues. Trimming removed 8 bases from V and 2 bases from J; junction bases left unmatched: 12. CDR3 loop: CASGEWASGAYEQYF. Here the CDR3 DNA reads TGTGCCAGCGGAGAGTGGGCTAGCGGAGCCTACGAGCAGTACTTC.

In its sample, this clonotype was seen a few times. This sequence joins TRBV20-1 and TRBJ2-7; TRBD2 aligns across 16 bases. This CDR3 is 14 amino acids long. Per germline, CDR1 DFQATT and CDR2 SNEGSKA (reference sequence). With 0 bases clipped from V and 12 bases from J, the junction kept 5 bases outside the gene matches. CDR3 protein: CSARDVGLAGGLYF. As DNA, the CDR3 is TGCAGTGCTAGAGATGTGGGACTAGCGGGGGGGCTGTACTTC.

This clonotype has ten or more counts. J is TRBJ2-7 and V is TRBV5-5, with a possible D match to TRBD2 (6 bases). Germline values: CDR1 SGHKS, CDR2 YYEKEE (reference sequence). Trimming left V 4 bases short and J 6 bases short, with 17 bases between. This CDR3 spans 14 amino acids. This CDR3 reads CASSPPFAGTEQYF. The CDR3 bases are TGTGCCAGCAGCCCTCCCTTTGCGGGGACCGAGCAGTACTTC.

This clonotype was seen repeatedly, ten times or more. The chain recombines TRBV7-2 with TRBJ2-5; TRBD2 matches 9 bases. The CDR3 spans 15 residues. With V trimmed by 1 base and J by 7 bases, 7 bases remained unmatched. From germline, CDR1 is SGHTA and CDR2 FQGNSA. CDR3 coding DNA: TGTGCCAGCAGCTTAGTGGCGGGGGGGCTTGGGACCCAGTACTTC. Encoded protein: CASSLVAGGLGTQYF.